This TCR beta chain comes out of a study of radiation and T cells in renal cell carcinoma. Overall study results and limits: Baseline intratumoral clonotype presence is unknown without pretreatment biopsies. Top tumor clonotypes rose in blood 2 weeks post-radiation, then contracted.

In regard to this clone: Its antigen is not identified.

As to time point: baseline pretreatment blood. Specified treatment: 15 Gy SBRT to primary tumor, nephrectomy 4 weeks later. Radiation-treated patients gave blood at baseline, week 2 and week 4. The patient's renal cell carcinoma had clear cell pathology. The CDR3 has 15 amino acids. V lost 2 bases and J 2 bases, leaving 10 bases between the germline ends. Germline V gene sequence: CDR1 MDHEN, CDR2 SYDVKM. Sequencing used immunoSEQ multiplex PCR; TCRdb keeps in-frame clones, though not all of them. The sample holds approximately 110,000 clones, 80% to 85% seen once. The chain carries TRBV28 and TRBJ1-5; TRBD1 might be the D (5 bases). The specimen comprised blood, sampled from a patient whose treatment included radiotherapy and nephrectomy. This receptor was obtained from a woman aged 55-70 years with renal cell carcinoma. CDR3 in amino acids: CASSLQGRGNQPQHF. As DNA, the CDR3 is TGTGCCAGCAGTTTACAGGGTAGGGGCAATCAGCCCCAGCATTTT. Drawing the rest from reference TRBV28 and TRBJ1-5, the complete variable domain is DVKVTQSSRYLVKRTGEKVFLECVQDMDHENMFWYRQDPGLGLRLIYFSYDVKMKEKGDIPEGYSVSREKKERFSLILESASTNQTSMYLCASSLQGRGNQPQHFGDGTRLSIL.